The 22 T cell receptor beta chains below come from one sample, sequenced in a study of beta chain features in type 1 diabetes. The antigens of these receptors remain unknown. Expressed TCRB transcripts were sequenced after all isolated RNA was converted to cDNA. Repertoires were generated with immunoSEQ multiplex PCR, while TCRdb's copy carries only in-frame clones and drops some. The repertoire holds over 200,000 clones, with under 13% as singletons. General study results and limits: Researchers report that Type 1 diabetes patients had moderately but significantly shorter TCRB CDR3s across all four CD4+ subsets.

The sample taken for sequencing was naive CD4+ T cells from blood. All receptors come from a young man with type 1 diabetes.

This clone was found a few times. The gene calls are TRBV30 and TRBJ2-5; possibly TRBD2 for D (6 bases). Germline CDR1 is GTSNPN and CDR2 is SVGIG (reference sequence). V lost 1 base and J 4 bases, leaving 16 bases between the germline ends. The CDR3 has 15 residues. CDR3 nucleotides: TGTGCCTGGAGTGCGGCGGGCCTGCGGGGAGAGACCCAGTACTTC. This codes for CAWSAAGLRGETQYF.

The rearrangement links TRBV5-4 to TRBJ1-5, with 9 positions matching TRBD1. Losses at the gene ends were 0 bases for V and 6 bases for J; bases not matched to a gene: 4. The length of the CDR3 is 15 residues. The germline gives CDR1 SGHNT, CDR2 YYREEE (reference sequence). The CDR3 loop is CASSLDRGRVQPQHF. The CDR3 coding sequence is TGTGCCAGCAGCTTGGACAGGGGGCGAGTTCAGCCCCAGCATTTT.

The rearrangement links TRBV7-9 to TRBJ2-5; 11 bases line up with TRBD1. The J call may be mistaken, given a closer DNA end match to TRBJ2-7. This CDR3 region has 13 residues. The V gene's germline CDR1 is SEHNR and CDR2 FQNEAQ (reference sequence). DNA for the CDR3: TGTGCCAGCAGCCTGGACAGGGGGCACGAGCAGTACTTC. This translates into CASSLDRGHEQYF.

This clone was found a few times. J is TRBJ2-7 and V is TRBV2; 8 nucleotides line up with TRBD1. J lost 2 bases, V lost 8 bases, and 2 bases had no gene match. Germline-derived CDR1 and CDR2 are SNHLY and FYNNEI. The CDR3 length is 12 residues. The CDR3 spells CASGQGPYEQYF. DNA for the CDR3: TGTGCCAGCGGACAGGGCCCCTACGAGCAGTACTTC.

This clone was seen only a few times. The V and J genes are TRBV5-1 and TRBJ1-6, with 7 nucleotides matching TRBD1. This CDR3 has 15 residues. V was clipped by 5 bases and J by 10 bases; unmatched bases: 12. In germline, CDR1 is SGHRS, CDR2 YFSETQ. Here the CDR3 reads CASRPTGEKESPLHF. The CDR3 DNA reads TGCGCCAGCAGACCAACAGGGGAGAAGGAGTCACCCCTCCACTTT.

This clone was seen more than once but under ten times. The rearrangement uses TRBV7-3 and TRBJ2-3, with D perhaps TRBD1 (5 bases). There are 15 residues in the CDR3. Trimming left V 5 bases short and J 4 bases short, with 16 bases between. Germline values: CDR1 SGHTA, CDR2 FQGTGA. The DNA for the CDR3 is TGTGCCAGCAGCCCCCGTACTGGGGCGGCAGATACGCAGTATTTT. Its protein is CASSPRTGAADTQYF.

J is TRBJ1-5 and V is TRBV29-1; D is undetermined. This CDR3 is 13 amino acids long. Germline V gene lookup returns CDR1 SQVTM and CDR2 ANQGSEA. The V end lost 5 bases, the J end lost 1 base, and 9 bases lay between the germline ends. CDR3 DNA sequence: TGCAGCGTTCGCCAGGCGAGCAATCAGCCCCAGCATTTT. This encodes CSVRQASNQPQHF.

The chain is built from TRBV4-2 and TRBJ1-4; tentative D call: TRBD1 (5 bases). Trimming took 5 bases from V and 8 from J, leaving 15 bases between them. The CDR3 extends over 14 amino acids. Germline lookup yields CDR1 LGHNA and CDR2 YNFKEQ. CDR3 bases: TGTGCCAGCAGCGAAGGCCAGGGTGGGGAAAAACTGTTTTTT. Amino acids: CASSEGQGGEKLFF.

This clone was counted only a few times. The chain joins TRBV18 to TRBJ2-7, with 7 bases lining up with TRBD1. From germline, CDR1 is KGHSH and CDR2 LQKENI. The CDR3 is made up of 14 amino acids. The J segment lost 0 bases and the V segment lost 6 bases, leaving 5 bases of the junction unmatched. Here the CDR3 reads CASSSGQSSYEQYF. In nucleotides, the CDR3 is TGTGCCAGCTCGTCGGGACAGAGCTCCTACGAGCAGTACTTC.

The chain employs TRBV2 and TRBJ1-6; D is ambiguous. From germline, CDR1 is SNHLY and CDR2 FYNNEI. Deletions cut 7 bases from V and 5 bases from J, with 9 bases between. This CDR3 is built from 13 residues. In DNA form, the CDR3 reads TGTGCCAGCATCCGGCGGAATAATTCACCCCTCCACTTT. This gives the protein CASIRRNNSPLHF.

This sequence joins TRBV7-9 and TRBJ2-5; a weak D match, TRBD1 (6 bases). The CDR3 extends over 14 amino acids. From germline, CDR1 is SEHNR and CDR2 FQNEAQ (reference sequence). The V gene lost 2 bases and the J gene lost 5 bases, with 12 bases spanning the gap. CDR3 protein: CASSLMQGSETQYF. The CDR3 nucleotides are TGTGCCAGCAGCTTAATGCAGGGGTCGGAGACCCAGTACTTC. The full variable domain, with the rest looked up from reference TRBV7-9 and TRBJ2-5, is DTGVSQNPRHKITKRGQNVTFRCDPISEHNRLYWYRQTLGQGPEFLTYFQNEAQLEKSRLLSDRFSAERPKGSFSTLEIQRTEQGDSAMYLCASSLMQGSETQYFGPGTRLLVL.

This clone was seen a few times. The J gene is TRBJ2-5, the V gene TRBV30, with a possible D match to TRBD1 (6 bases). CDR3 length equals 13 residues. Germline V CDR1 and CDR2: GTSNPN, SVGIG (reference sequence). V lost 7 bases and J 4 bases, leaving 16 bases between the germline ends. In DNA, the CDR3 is TGTGCCTTCATGACAGGATCCCCAGAGACCCAGTACTTC. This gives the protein CAFMTGSPETQYF. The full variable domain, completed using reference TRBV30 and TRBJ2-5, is SQTIHQWPATLVQPVGSPLSLECTVEGTSNPNLYWYRQAAGRGLQLLFYSVGIGQISSEVPQNLSASRPQDRQFILSSKKLLLSDSGFYLCAFMTGSPETQYFGPGTRLLVL.

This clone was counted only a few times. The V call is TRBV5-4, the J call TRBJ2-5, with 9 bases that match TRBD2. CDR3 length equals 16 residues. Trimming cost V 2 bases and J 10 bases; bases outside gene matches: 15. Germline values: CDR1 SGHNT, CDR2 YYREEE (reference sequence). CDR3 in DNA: TGTGCCAGCAGCTTACTCCCCAGCGGGCGGGGGGGGATCCAGTACTTC. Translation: CASSLLPSGRGGIQYF.

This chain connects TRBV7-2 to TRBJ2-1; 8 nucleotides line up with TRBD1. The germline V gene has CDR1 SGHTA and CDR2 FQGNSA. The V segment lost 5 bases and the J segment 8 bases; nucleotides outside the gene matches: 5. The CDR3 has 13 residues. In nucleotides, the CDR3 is TGTGCCAGCAGCCCGCAGACAGGGGATGAGCAGTTCTTC. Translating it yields CASSPQTGDEQFF.

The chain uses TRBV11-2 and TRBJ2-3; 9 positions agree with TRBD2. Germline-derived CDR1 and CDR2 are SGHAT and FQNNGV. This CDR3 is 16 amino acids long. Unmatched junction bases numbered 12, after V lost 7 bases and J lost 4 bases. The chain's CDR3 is CASTGASGTPPDTQYF. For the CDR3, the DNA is TGTGCCAGCACAGGGGCTAGCGGGACTCCTCCAGATACGCAGTATTTT.

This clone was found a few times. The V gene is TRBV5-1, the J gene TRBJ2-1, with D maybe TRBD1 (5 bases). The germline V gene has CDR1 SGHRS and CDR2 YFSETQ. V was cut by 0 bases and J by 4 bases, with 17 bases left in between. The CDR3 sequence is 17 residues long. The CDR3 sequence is CASSLEVWGRTYNEQFF. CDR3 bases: TGCGCCAGCAGCTTGGAGGTCTGGGGCCGAACTTACAATGAGCAGTTCTTC.

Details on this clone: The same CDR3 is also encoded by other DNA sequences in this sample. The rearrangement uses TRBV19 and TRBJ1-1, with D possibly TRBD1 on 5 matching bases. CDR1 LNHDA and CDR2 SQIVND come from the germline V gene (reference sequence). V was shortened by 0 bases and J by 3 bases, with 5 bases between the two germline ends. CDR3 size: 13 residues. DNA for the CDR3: TGTGCCAGTAGTATAGACAGGGACACTGAAGCTTTCTTT. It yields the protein CASSIDRDTEAFF.

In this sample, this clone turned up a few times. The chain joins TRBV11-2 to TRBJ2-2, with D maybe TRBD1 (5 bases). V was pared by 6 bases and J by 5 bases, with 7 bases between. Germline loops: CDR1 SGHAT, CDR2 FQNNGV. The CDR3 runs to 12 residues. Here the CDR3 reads CASRGVTGELFF. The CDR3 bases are TGTGCCAGCAGAGGGGTTACCGGGGAGCTGTTTTTT.

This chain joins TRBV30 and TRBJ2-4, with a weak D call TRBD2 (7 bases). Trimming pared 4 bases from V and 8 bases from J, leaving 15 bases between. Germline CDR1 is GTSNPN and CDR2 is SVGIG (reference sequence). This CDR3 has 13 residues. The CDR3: CAWKTKGGDIQYF. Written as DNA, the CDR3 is TGTGCCTGGAAGACAAAGGGGGGGGACATTCAGTACTTC.

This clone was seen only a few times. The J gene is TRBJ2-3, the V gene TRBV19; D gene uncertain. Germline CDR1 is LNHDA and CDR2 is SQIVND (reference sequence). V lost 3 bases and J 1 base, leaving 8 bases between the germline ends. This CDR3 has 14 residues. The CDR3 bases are TGTGCCAGTAGTATTGGCGGCCGCACAGATACGCAGTATTTT. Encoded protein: CASSIGGRTDTQYF.

The CDR3 loop reads CASSYSKGADTQYF. CDR3 in DNA: TGTGCCAGCAGTTACTCCAAGGGGGCAGATACGCAGTATTTT. The rearrangement joins TRBV6-5 to TRBJ2-3; D may be TRBD1 (6 bases). This CDR3 region has 14 residues. Trimming took 0 bases from V and 4 from J, leaving 8 bases between them. Germline V gives CDR1 MNHEY, CDR2 SVGAGI.

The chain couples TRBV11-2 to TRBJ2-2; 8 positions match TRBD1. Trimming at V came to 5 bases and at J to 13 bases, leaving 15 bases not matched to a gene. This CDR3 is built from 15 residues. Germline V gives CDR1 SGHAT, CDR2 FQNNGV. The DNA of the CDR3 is TGTGCCAGCAGCCTCCTTAAAAAGAGACAGGGGAGGCTGTTTTTT. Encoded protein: CASSLLKKRQGRLFF.